This T cell receptor beta chain was sequenced for a study of blood T cell repertoires in COVID-19. Study at large: The study drew acute and convalescent COVID-19 samples from the United States, Italy and Spain. Sample material is recorded as cDNA or gDNA derived from T cells, B-cell-depleted T cells, or PBMCs.

Deletions cut 4 bases from V and 7 bases from J, with 14 bases between. Germline V lookup: CDR1 SGHTA, CDR2 FQGTGA. This CDR3 has 14 amino acids. The authors' processing: It was from reference gene primer amplification that nucleated cell counts were estimated. Data came from immunoSEQ multiplex PCR; TCRdb stores just in-frame clones and leaves some out. V, J and clone size were drawn from that table, and D and trimming were deduced from the DNA. The sample consists of 250,000 to 300,000 clones, roughly 85% of them appearing once. This clonotype originated in a woman in her 70s with acute or convalescent COVID-19. The chain employs TRBV7-3 and TRBJ2-1, with D perhaps TRBD2 (5 bases). Specimen: peripheral blood. The DNA of the CDR3 is TGTGCCAGCAGCTCCCAGGCGGGCCTGAATGAGCAGTTCTTC. Its translation is CASSSQAGLNEQFF. The full variable domain, in which reference TRBV7-3 and TRBJ2-1 provide the parts outside the CDR3, is GAGVSQTPSNKVTEKGKYVELRCDPISGHTALYWYRQSLGQGPEFLIYFQGTGAADDSGLPNDRFFAVRPEGSVSTLKIQRTERGDSAVYLCASSSQAGLNEQFFGPGTRLTVL.